The 25 T cell receptor beta chains listed next were all sequenced from one sample in a study of blood T cell repertoires in COVID-19. Data came from immunoSEQ multiplex PCR; TCRdb stores just in-frame clones and leaves some out. The data contain around 95,000 clones, 81% of them seen just once; the ten biggest clones take up around 10%. The sample consisted of peripheral blood. The receptors here all came from a woman of 80 years or more with acute or convalescent COVID-19.

This sequence joins TRBV7-2 and TRBJ1-1; 8 nucleotides align to TRBD1. Germline values: CDR1 SGHTA, CDR2 FQGNSA. This CDR3 comprises 16 residues. Germline trimming cut 3 bases from V and 1 base from J; bases unmatched to any gene: 7. The CDR3 here is CASSFDRGVTNTEAFF. CDR3 nucleotide sequence: TGTGCCAGCAGCTTCGACAGGGGCGTTACGAACACTGAAGCTTTCTTT.

The chain is built from TRBV28 and TRBJ2-5, with TRBD1 as a possible D gene (6 bases). The CDR3 has 14 residues. The germline CDR1 and CDR2 sequences are MDHEN and SYDVKM. The V end lost 4 bases, the J end lost 5 bases, and 14 bases lay between the germline ends. CDR3 in DNA: TGTGCCAGCAGTTCAATCGGACAGACCGAGACCCAGTACTTC. This codes for CASSSIGQTETQYF.

The chain couples TRBV7-9 to TRBJ1-6; TRBD1 matches at 9 bases. The CDR3 is made up of 17 amino acids. In germline, CDR1 is SEHNR, CDR2 FQNEAQ (reference sequence). Trimming cost V 1 base and J 3 bases; bases outside gene matches: 4. The CDR3 coding sequence is TGTGCCAGCAGCTTAGGGACAGGGGCCAGCTATAATTCACCCCTCCACTTT. Amino acid sequence: CASSLGTGASYNSPLHF.

The J gene is TRBJ2-5, the V gene TRBV19; weak D call: TRBD1 (5 bases). In germline, CDR1 is LNHDA, CDR2 SQIVND (reference sequence). The CDR3 covers 16 residues. V was trimmed by 4 bases and J by 1 base, leaving 16 bases between them. CDR3 in amino acids: CASSKAGQGSQETQYF. CDR3 coding DNA: TGTGCCAGTAGTAAGGCAGGGCAGGGATCCCAAGAGACCCAGTACTTC.

The chain combines TRBV5-4 with TRBJ1-2; D might be TRBD1 (6 bases). V lost 3 bases, J lost 4 bases, and 13 bases lay in between. Per germline, CDR1 SGHNT and CDR2 YYREEE (reference sequence). The CDR3 contains 14 residues. The CDR3 protein is CASSSDSNSYGYTF. The CDR3 region has the DNA TGTGCCAGCAGCTCGGACAGTAACAGCTATGGCTACACCTTC.

The V and J genes are TRBV6-5 and TRBJ1-5; 9 nucleotides line up with TRBD1. V was clipped by 8 bases and J by 0 bases; unmatched bases: 5. There are 15 residues in the CDR3. Germline values: CDR1 MNHEY, CDR2 SVGAGI. In DNA, the CDR3 is TGTGCCAGCGGAACAGGGGGCAGTAGCAATCAGCCCCAGCATTTT. Protein sequence: CASGTGGSSNQPQHF.

The chain employs TRBV3-1 (or the pseudogene TRBV3-2) and TRBJ2-3, with 14 bases that match TRBD2. Germline V lookup: CDR1 LGHDT, CDR2 YNNKEL (reference sequence). CDR3 size: 22 residues. V was pared by 2 bases and J by 0 bases, with 16 bases of the junction left unmatched. CDR3 sequence: CASSQPLPGLAGAYSSTDTQYF. CDR3 coding DNA: TGTGCCAGCAGCCAACCCTTACCGGGACTAGCGGGGGCCTACTCTAGCACAGATACGCAGTATTTT.

The rearrangement links TRBV9 to TRBJ2-3; 9 positions match TRBD1. CDR1 is SGDLS, CDR2 YYNGEE, per germline. V lost 4 bases, J lost 4 bases, and 7 bases stayed unmatched. The CDR3 consists of 15 residues. The CDR3 region is CASSIGTGKSDTQYF. Here the CDR3 DNA reads TGTGCCAGCAGCATCGGGACAGGGAAGTCAGATACGCAGTATTTT.

The gene calls are TRBV19 and TRBJ2-2; 16 bases are shared with TRBD2. In germline, CDR1 is LNHDA, CDR2 SQIVND (reference sequence). V dropped 5 bases and J dropped 4; count of bases not matched to a gene: 10. The CDR3 loop spans 19 amino acids. This chain's CDR3 is CASSSKGLAGGPSTGELFF. In DNA form, the CDR3 reads TGTGCCAGTAGTTCAAAGGGACTAGCGGGGGGGCCGAGCACCGGGGAGCTGTTTTTT.

The chain combines TRBV19 with TRBJ1-4; tentative D call: TRBD1 (5 bases). Between the trimmed V and J ends, which lost 4 bases and 6 bases, there was a span of 18 bases. The germline CDR1 and CDR2 sequences are LNHDA and SQIVND (reference sequence). The CDR3 contains 16 residues. Here the CDR3 reads CASSTGLSFGYEKLFF. The DNA for the CDR3 is TGTGCCAGTAGTACGGGACTGTCGTTCGGTTATGAAAAACTGTTTTTT. Using reference TRBV19 and TRBJ1-4 for the parts outside the CDR3, the full variable domain is DGGITQSPKYLFRKEGQNVTLSCEQNLNHDAMYWYRQDPGQGLRLIYYSQIVNDFQKGDIAEGYSVSREKKESFPLTVTSAQKNPTAFYLCASSTGLSFGYEKLFFGSGTQLSVL.

This clone was seen just once. This chain links TRBV6-6 with TRBJ1-5, with 9 nucleotides matching TRBD1. The CDR3 extends over 14 amino acids. From germline, CDR1 is MNHNY and CDR2 SVGAGI (reference sequence). V lost 10 bases and J lost 3; bases outside the gene matches: 7. The CDR3 DNA is TGTGCCACCCGGGACAGGGTGCCCAATCAGCCCCAGCATTTT. Protein: CATRDRVPNQPQHF.

The chain links TRBV28 to TRBJ1-4; tentatively, D is TRBD1 (6 bases). V dropped 7 bases and J dropped 8 bases, with 20 bases sitting between them. This CDR3 has 15 amino acids. From germline, CDR1 is MDHEN and CDR2 SYDVKM. The CDR3 DNA reads as TGTGCCAGCACCAAACCCCAGACAGGCTGGGAAAAACTGTTTTTT. Translated, it gives CASTKPQTGWEKLFF.

The V and J genes are TRBV30 and TRBJ1-1; the match to TRBD1 covers 10 bases. This CDR3 has 13 amino acids. Germline V gives CDR1 GTSNPN, CDR2 SVGIG (reference sequence). With 5 bases clipped from V and 4 bases from J, the junction kept 4 bases outside the gene matches. The CDR3 nucleotides are TGTGCCTGGCGGGGACAGGGGTTCACTGAAGCTTTCTTT. It is translated as CAWRGQGFTEAFF.

The V call is TRBV5-1, the J call TRBJ1-2, with D perhaps TRBD1 (6 bases). Trimming removed 0 bases at V and 6 bases at J, with 9 bases between. CDR1 is SGHRS, CDR2 YFSETQ, per germline. This CDR3 region has 13 residues. In nucleotides, the CDR3 is TGCGCCAGCAGCTTGGAACAGGGAGATGGCTACACCTTC. Translating gives CASSLEQGDGYTF.

The rearrangement joins TRBV7-2 to TRBJ2-7, with 7 nucleotides matching TRBD1. The CDR3 consists of 14 residues. Germline V gene sequence: CDR1 SGHTA, CDR2 FQGNSA. With V trimmed by 7 bases and J by 5 bases, 11 bases remained unmatched. The CDR3 DNA sequence: TGTGCCAGCAACCTCGGACAGGAGTCCCACGAGCAGTACTTC. Translation: CASNLGQESHEQYF. The variable domain in full, completed from reference TRBV7-2 and TRBJ2-7, reads GAGVSQSPSNKVTEKGKDVELRCDPISGHTALYWYRQSLGQGLEFLIYFQGNSAPDKSGLPSDRFSAERTGGSVSTLTIQRTQQEDSAVYLCASNLGQESHEQYFGPGTRLTVT.

This clone has a handful of counts. The chain recombines TRBV2 with TRBJ1-5; maybe TRBD1 (6 bases). CDR1 and CDR2 from the germline V gene are SNHLY and FYNNEI. Trimming took off 5 bases at V and 4 bases at J, with 18 bases between the two ends. The CDR3 consists of 16 residues. This CDR3 reads CASSISSSTGNQPQHF. The CDR3 DNA sequence: TGTGCCAGCAGTATCTCAAGCTCCACAGGGAATCAGCCCCAGCATTTT.

The chain has TRBV18 and TRBJ1-1, with a tentative D call TRBD1 (6 bases). The germline V gene encodes CDR1 KGHSH and CDR2 LQKENI. Trimming shortened V by 3 bases and J by 4 bases, and 9 bases separated the two germline ends. The CDR3 spans 13 residues. The CDR3 spells CASSPQGSTEAFF. DNA for the CDR3: TGTGCCAGCTCACCTCAGGGGAGCACTGAAGCTTTCTTT.

The V gene is TRBV27, the J gene TRBJ2-3, with 8 positions matching TRBD2. CDR3 length equals 16 residues. With V trimmed by 2 bases and J by 2 bases, 6 bases remained unmatched. Germline CDR1 MNHEY, CDR2 SMNVEV (reference sequence). The CDR3 loop reads CASSLGASGHTDTQYF. The CDR3 DNA reads as TGTGCCAGCAGTTTAGGGGCTAGCGGGCACACAGATACGCAGTATTTT.

The CDR3 reads CASSSGTVVYNEQFF. DNA for the CDR3: TGTGCCAGCAGCTCCGGGACAGTTGTATACAATGAGCAGTTCTTC. This sequence joins TRBV11-3 and TRBJ2-1; the match to TRBD1 covers 7 bases. This CDR3 is built from 15 residues. Germline V gives CDR1 SGHNT, CDR2 YENEEA. The trim removed 4 bases at V and 4 bases at J, leaving 7 bases unmatched.

The chain has TRBV2 and TRBJ2-7, with 10 bases that match TRBD2. The germline V gene has CDR1 SNHLY and CDR2 FYNNEI. This CDR3 is 15 amino acids long. V was clipped by 6 bases and J by 4 bases; unmatched bases: 9. Written as DNA, the CDR3 is TGTGCCAGCAGGACCGGGACTAGCGCGGTATACGAGCAGTACTTC. It is translated as CASRTGTSAVYEQYF. The whole variable domain, remainder taken from reference TRBV2 and TRBJ2-7, is EPEVTQTPSHQVTQMGQEVILRCVPISNHLYFYWYRQILGQKVEFLVSFYNNEISEKSEIFDDQFSVERPDGSNFTLKIRSTKLEDSAMYFCASRTGTSAVYEQYFGPGTRLTVT.

This clone has a single count. CDR3 nucleotide sequence: TGTGCCAGCAGCGAGTCCGACCAGGGAACGAACTATGGCTACACCTTC. It translates to CASSESDQGTNYGYTF. V and J are TRBV9 and TRBJ1-2, with a possible D match to TRBD1 (5 bases). Between the trimmed V and J ends, which lost 3 bases and 2 bases, there was a span of 17 bases. This CDR3 comprises 16 residues. Germline V lookup: CDR1 SGDLS, CDR2 YYNGEE. Drawing the rest from reference TRBV9 and TRBJ1-2, the complete variable domain is DSGVTQTPKHLITATGQRVTLRCSPRSGDLSVYWYQQSLDQGLQFLIQYYNGEERAKGNILERFSAQQFPDLHSELNLSSLELGDSALYFCASSESDQGTNYGYTFGSGTRLTVV.

A few counts support this clone. The chain joins TRBV7-2 to TRBJ1-1; D remains ambiguous. From germline, CDR1 is SGHTA and CDR2 FQGNSA. The CDR3 length is 15 residues. Trimming pared 3 bases from V and 0 bases from J, leaving 11 bases between. The CDR3 here is CASSFPGSMNTEAFF. The CDR3, as DNA: TGTGCCAGCAGCTTCCCGGGTTCCATGAACACTGAAGCTTTCTTT.

The chain couples TRBV5-1 to TRBJ1-6; D is uncertain. Germline V gene lookup returns CDR1 SGHRS and CDR2 YFSETQ. Trimming took off 0 bases at V and 7 bases at J, with 8 bases between the two ends. This CDR3 has 14 amino acids. CDR3 bases: TGCGCCAGCAGCTTGGTCGGAGAAAATTCACCCCTCCACTTT. Translating it yields CASSLVGENSPLHF. Full variable domain (outside the CDR3, taken from reference TRBV5-1 and TRBJ1-6): KAGVTQTPRYLIKTRGQQVTLSCSPISGHRSVSWYQQTPGQGLQFLFEYFSETQRNKGNFPGRFSGRQFSNSRSEMNVSTLELGDSALYLCASSLVGENSPLHFGNGTRLTVT.

The rearrangement uses TRBV19 and TRBJ1-1; D uncertain. There are 13 residues in the CDR3. The germline V and J ends were trimmed by 6 bases and 0 bases, with 8 bases remaining between them. In germline, CDR1 is LNHDA, CDR2 SQIVND (reference sequence). The CDR3 DNA is TGTGCCAGTAGAGATCGGGTGAACACTGAAGCTTTCTTT. It encodes CASRDRVNTEAFF.

V and J are TRBV24-1 and TRBJ1-2; weak D call: TRBD1 (6 bases). The V end lost 6 bases, the J end lost 8 bases, and 9 bases lay between the germline ends. This CDR3 comprises 11 residues. Germline loops: CDR1 KGHDR, CDR2 SFDVKD. The CDR3 coding sequence is TGTGCCACCAGTTTTGGACAGGGCTACACCTTC. Encoded protein: CATSFGQGYTF.